These 7 T cell receptor beta chains originate from one sample sequenced in a study of blood T cell repertoires in COVID-19. TCRdb keeps only in-frame clones here, not all; method: immunoSEQ multiplex PCR. Among a few hundred thousand clones listed, 85% were seen once. Material: PBMCs or T cells enriched from blood (not recorded which). The source of these receptors is a man aged 40-49 years who had recovered from COVID-19.

This chain uses TRBV6-5 with TRBJ1-1; perhaps TRBD1 as D (5 bases). Germline CDR1 and CDR2: MNHEY and SVGAGI. Trimming took 8 bases from V and 2 from J, leaving 12 bases between them. There are 13 residues in the CDR3. CDR3 in DNA: TGTGCCAGCGGGCACGGGGGAAACACTGAAGCTTTCTTT. This gives the protein CASGHGGNTEAFF.

This clone turned up a few times. The CDR3 DNA sequence: TGTGCCAGTGCTGCCCGGGGGTTAGACACTGAAGCTTTCTTT. Its translation is CASAARGLDTEAFF. The rearrangement links TRBV19 to TRBJ1-1; a weak D match, TRBD1 (5 bases). Germline V gives CDR1 LNHDA, CDR2 SQIVND (reference sequence). The germline V and J ends were trimmed by 8 bases and 3 bases, with 16 bases remaining between them. The CDR3 consists of 14 residues.

The CDR3 loop reads CASSFSGQTYEQYF. Written as DNA, the CDR3 is TGTGCCAGCTCTTTTAGCGGGCAGACCTACGAGCAGTACTTC. The chain employs TRBV6-5 and TRBJ2-7; TRBD2 aligns across 7 bases. V was pared by 8 bases and J by 2 bases, with 9 bases of the junction left unmatched. Germline V CDR1 and CDR2: MNHEY, SVGAGI. The length of the CDR3 is 14 residues.

CDR3 in amino acids: CASSSRDSLRHEQFF. CDR3 nucleotides: TGTGCCAGCAGTTCTCGGGACTCCCTGAGGCATGAGCAGTTCTTC. The chain is built from TRBV27 and TRBJ2-1; the D gene is possibly TRBD2 (6 bases). CDR3 length equals 15 residues. Trimming removed 4 bases at V and 8 bases at J, with 18 bases between. From germline, CDR1 is MNHEY and CDR2 SMNVEV (reference sequence).

V gene TRBV7-9 combines with J gene TRBJ2-1, with TRBD2 matching 11 bases. The CDR3 sequence is 16 residues long. Unmatched junction bases numbered 4, after V lost 5 bases and J lost 1 base. Germline V gives CDR1 SEHNR, CDR2 FQNEAQ (reference sequence). The CDR3 bases are TGTGCCAGCAGCCCGACTAGCGGGGTTTCCTACAATGAGCAGTTCTTC. Translated: CASSPTSGVSYNEQFF.

In DNA form, the CDR3 reads TGTGCCAGTAGTATTTTCGGGAGGGCCATCGACGAGCAGTACTTC. Amino acid sequence: CASSIFGRAIDEQYF. The chain is built from TRBV19 and TRBJ2-7; 8 nucleotides agree with TRBD2. The CDR3 is 15 amino acids. Germline CDR1 reads LNHDA; CDR2 reads SQIVND (reference sequence). V was pared by 3 bases and J by 5 bases, with 9 bases of the junction left unmatched.

The rearrangement joins TRBV11-2 to TRBJ2-7; D perhaps matches TRBD1 (6 bases). V was trimmed by 4 bases and J by 0 bases, leaving 13 bases between them. Germline CDR1 and CDR2: SGHAT and FQNNGV. The CDR3 loop spans 15 amino acids. CDR3 amino acids: CASSYVGGSSYEQYF. The CDR3 DNA is TGTGCCAGCAGCTATGTAGGGGGATCCTCCTACGAGCAGTACTTC.